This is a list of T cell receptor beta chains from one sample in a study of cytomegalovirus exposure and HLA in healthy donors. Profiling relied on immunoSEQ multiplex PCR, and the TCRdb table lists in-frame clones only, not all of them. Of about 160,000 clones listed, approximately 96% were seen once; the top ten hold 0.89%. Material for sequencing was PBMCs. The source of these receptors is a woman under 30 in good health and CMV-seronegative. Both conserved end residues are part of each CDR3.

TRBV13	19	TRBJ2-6	CASSLVGQSSFFGANVLTF
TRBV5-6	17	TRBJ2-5	CASSRGLAGGPQETQYF
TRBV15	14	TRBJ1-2	CATSRDRGQVGYTF
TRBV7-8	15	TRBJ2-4	CASSSDRSEGDIQYF
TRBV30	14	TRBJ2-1	CAWSDDRAYNEQFF
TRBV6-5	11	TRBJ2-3	CASSVAGTQYF
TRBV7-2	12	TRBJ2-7	CASSLSSYEQYF
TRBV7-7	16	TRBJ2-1	CASSLGPAGLYNEQFF
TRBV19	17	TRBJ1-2	CASSRKGGRLVFYGYTF
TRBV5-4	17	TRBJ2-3	CASSMTPGTRRTDTQYF
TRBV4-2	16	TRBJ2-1	CASSQDPSGGASEQFF
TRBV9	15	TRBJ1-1	CASSAPGQYATEAFF
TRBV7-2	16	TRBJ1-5	CASSSHIGGGTQPQHF
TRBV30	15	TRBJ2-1	CAWKSPRLAGHEQFF
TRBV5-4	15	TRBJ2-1	CASSPSPGLYNEQFF
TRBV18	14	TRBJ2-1	CASSPGLSSNEQFF
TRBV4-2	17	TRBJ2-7	CASSQDLSGQGSYEQYF
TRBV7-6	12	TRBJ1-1	CASSLAGGEAFF
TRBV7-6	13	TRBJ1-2	CATSPPGQGTLGF
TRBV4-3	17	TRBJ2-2	CASSQDLGTSGAGELFF
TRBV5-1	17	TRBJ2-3	CASSAGTSGTGTDTQYF
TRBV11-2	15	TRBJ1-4	CASSLGDRESEKLFF
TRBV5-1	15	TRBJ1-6	CASSLERAGGSPLHF